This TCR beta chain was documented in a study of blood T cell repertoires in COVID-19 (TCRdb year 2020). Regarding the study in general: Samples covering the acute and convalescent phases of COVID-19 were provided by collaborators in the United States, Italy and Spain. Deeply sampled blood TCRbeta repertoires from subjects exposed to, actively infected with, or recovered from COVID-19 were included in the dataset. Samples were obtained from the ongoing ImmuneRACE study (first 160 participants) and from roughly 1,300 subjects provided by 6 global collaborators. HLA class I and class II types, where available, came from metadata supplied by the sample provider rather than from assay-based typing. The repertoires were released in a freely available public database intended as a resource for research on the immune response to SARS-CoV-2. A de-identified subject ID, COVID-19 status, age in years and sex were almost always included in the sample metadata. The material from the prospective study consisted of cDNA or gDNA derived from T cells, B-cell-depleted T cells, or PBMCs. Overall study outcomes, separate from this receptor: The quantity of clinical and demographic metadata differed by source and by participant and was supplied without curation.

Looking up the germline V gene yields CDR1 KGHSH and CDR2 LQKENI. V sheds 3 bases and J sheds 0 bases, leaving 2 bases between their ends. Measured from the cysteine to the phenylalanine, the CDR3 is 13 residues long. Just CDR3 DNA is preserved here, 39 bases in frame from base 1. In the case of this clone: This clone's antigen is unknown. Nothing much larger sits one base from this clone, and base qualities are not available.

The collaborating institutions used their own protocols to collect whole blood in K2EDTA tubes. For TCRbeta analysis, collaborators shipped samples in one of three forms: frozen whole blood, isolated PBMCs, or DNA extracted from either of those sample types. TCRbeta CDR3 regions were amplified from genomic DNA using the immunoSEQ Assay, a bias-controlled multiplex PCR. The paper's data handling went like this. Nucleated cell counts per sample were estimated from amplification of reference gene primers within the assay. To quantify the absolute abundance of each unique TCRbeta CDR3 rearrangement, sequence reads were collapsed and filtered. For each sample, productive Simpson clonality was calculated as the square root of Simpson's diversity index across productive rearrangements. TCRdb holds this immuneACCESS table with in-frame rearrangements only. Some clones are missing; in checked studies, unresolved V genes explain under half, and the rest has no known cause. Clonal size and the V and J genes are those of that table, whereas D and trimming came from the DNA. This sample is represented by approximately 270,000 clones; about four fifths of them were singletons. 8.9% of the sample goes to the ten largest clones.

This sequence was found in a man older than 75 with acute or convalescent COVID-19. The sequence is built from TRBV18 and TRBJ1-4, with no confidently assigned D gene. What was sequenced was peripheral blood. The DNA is TGTGCCAGCTCACCCTCAACTAATGAAAAACTGTTTTTT. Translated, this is CASSPSTNEKLFF.